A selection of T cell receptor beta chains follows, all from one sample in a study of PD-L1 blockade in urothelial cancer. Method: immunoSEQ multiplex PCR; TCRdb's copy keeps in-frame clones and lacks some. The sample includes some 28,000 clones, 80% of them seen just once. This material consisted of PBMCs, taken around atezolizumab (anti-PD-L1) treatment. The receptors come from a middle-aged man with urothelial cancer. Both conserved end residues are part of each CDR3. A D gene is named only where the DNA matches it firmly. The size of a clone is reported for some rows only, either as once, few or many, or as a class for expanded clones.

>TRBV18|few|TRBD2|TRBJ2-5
CASSLAGGEQTQYF
TGTGCCAGCTCACTCGCGGGGGGCGAGCAGACCCAGTACTTC
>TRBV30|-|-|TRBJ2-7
CAWNLGDSGGYEQYF
TGTGCCTGGAACCTAGGGGATAGCGGAGGTTACGAGCAGTACTTC
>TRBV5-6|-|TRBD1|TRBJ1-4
CASSPGQHNEKLFF
TGTGCCAGCAGCCCGGGACAGCATAATGAAAAACTGTTTTTT
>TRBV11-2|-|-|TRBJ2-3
CASSLVGGGMGADTQYF
TGTGCCAGCAGCTTAGTAGGTGGCGGGATGGGGGCAGATACGCAGTATTTT
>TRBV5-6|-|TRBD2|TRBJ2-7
CASSLGGLETHYEQYF
TGTGCCAGCAGCTTGGGTGGACTAGAAACCCACTACGAGCAGTACTTC
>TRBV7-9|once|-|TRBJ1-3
CASSLVGLVAGNTIYF
TGTGCCAGCAGCTTAGTTGGCCTCGTGGCAGGAAACACCATATATTTT
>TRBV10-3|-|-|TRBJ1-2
CAITSGPEYGYTF
TGTGCCATCACCAGCGGCCCCGAATATGGCTACACCTTC
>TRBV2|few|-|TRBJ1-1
CASSLNTEAFF
TGTGCCAGCTCCCTTAACACTGAAGCTTTCTTT
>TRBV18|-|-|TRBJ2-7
CASSPQISEQYF
TGTGCCAGCTCACCACAAATCAGCGAGCAGTACTTC
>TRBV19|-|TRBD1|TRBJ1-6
CASSIPGGNSPLHF
TGTGCCAGTAGTATCCCAGGGGGTAATTCACCCCTCCACTTT
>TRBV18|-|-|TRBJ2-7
CASSPGQATYEQYF
TGTGCCAGCTCACCGGGGCAGGCTACCTACGAGCAGTACTTC
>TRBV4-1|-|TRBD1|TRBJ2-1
CASSQDPRGLKFF
TGCGCCAGCAGCCAAGATCCGAGGGGGCTGAAGTTCTTC
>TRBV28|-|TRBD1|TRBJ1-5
CASSLGQGNQPQHF
TGTGCCAGCAGTTTAGGACAGGGGAATCAGCCCCAGCATTTT
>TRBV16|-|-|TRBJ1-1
CASTQNTMNTEAFF
TGTGCCAGCACCCAGAACACGATGAACACTGAAGCTTTCTTT
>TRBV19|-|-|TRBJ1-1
CASTPVGDKAFF
TGTGCCAGCACCCCAGTGGGGGACAAAGCTTTCTTT
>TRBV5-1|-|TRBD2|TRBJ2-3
CASTPSGTSGDTQYF
TGCGCCAGCACCCCTAGCGGGACCTCTGGAGATACGCAGTATTTT
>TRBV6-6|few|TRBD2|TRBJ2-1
CASSYGTSGNEQFF
TGTGCCAGCAGTTACGGGACTAGCGGCAATGAGCAGTTCTTC
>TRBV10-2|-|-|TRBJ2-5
CASSVGAETQYF
TGCGCCAGCAGTGTGGGCGCTGAGACCCAGTACTTC
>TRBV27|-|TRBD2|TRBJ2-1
CASSRPGLANNEQFF
TGTGCCAGCAGCCGTCCGGGACTAGCGAACAATGAGCAGTTCTTC